The 4 T cell receptor beta chains presented below share a single source sample, sequenced in a study of cytomegalovirus exposure and HLA in healthy donors. The method was immunoSEQ multiplex PCR; TCRdb's version includes in-frame clones alone and lacks a portion of them. The sample holds 200,000 to 250,000 clones; over 80% are singletons and the top ten take roughly 5.5%. Sequencing input: PBMCs. The receptors shown here come from a woman between 18 and 30 years old in good health and CMV-seronegative.

The chain links TRBV5-1 to TRBJ2-3, with D tentatively TRBD1 (8 bases). This CDR3 region has 17 residues. Trimming pared 3 bases from V and 3 bases from J, leaving 20 bases between. Germline assignment: CDR1 SGHRS and CDR2 YFSETQ. CDR3 nucleotide sequence: TGCGCCAGCAGCTATACAGGGGGGGCCTCTCGGACAGATACGCAGTATTTT. It codes for CASSYTGGASRTDTQYF. The full variable domain, with the rest looked up from reference TRBV5-1 and TRBJ2-3, is KAGVTQTPRYLIKTRGQQVTLSCSPISGHRSVSWYQQTPGQGLQFLFEYFSETQRNKGNFPGRFSGRQFSNSRSEMNVSTLELGDSALYLCASSYTGGASRTDTQYFGPGTRLTVL.

The chain carries TRBV7-8 and TRBJ2-1; 8 bases line up with TRBD1. The CDR3 contains 17 residues. Germline CDR1 and CDR2: SGHVS and FQNEAQ. Unmatched junction bases numbered 12, after V lost 4 bases and J lost 4 bases. In DNA form, the CDR3 reads TGTGCCAGCAGCTCTAAACCGGGACAGGAACTTTACAATGAGCAGTTCTTC. This gives the protein CASSSKPGQELYNEQFF. The whole variable domain, remainder taken from reference TRBV7-8 and TRBJ2-1, is GAGVSQSPRYKVAKRGQDVALRCDPISGHVSLFWYQQALGQGPEFLTYFQNEAQLDKSGLPSDRFFAERPEGSVSTLKIQRTQQEDSAVYLCASSSKPGQELYNEQFFGPGTRLTVL.

The chain carries TRBV13 and TRBJ2-7; the D gene is possibly TRBD1 (5 bases). Germline assignment: CDR1 PRHDT and CDR2 FYEKMQ (reference sequence). This CDR3 region has 15 residues. V dropped 2 bases and J dropped 3 bases, with 14 bases sitting between them. DNA of the CDR3: TGTGCCAGCAGCTTACTTCAGGGAAATGACTACGAGCAGTACTTC. Translated: CASSLLQGNDYEQYF. The variable domain in full, completed from reference TRBV13 and TRBJ2-7, reads AAGVIQSPRHLIKEKRETATLKCYPIPRHDTVYWYQQGPGQDPQFLISFYEKMQSDKGSIPDRFSAQQFSDYHSELNMSSLELGDSALYFCASSLLQGNDYEQYFGPGTRLTVT.

The DNA for the CDR3 is TGTGCCTGGAGTGCAATGGGCTTTAAGGAAAAACTGTTTTTT. It codes for CAWSAMGFKEKLFF. V is TRBV30 and J is TRBJ1-4; D unresolved. The CDR3 has 14 amino acids. The V and J ends lost 1 base and 8 bases respectively, with 14 bases between them. Germline assignment: CDR1 GTSNPN and CDR2 SVGIG (reference sequence).